The 3 T cell receptor beta chains in this list originate from one sample, sequenced in a study of OX40 agonist ivuxolimab in advanced cancers. Assay used: immunoSEQ multiplex PCR; TCRdb lists only in-frame clones, some missing. The sample contains roughly 64,000 clones, around 88% of which appear only once. The sample here was CD4+ or CD8+ T cells sorted from blood, taken in a trial of the OX40 agonist ivuxolimab. Every receptor here comes from an adult with an advanced solid tumor such as melanoma, head and neck, liver or kidney cancer.

This CDR3 is CASSSVTYEQYF. The CDR3 DNA follows: TGTGCCAGCAGCTCGGTTACCTACGAGCAGTACTTC. This rearrangement joins TRBV11-2 to TRBJ2-7; D is unresolved. Trimming took off 4 bases at V and 2 bases at J, with 6 bases between the two ends. The CDR3 contains 12 residues. Germline CDR1 and CDR2: SGHAT and FQNNGV.

The genes are TRBV5-8 and TRBJ1-1; 7 bases align to TRBD1. The CDR3 runs to 14 residues. The germline V gene encodes CDR1 SGHTS and CDR2 YDEGEE. V lost 3 bases to trimming and J lost 1 base; unmatched junction nucleotides: 3. Here the CDR3 reads CASSWGTENTEAFF. CDR3 DNA sequence: TGTGCCAGCAGCTGGGGGACAGAGAACACTGAAGCTTTCTTT.

This clone occurred a few times. The chain uses TRBV7-3 and TRBJ1-3, with D perhaps matching TRBD1 (6 bases). The CDR3 has 16 amino acids. Trimming stripped 5 bases from V and 2 bases from J, with 16 bases between. Per germline, CDR1 SGHTA and CDR2 FQGTGA. The CDR3 nucleotides are TGTGCCAGCAGCCTAGAAGGGGGGGCGGCTGGAAACACCATATATTTT. The encoded protein is CASSLEGGAAGNTIYF.